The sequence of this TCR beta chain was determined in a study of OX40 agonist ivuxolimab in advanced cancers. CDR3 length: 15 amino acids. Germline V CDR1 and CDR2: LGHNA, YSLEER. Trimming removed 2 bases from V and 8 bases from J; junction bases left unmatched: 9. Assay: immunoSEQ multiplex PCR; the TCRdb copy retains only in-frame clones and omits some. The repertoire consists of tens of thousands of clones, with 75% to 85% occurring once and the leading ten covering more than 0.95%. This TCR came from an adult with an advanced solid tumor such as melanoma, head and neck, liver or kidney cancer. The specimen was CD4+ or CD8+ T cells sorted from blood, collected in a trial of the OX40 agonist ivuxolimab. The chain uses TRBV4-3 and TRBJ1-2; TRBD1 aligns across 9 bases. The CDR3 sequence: CASSQMGQGQGGYTF. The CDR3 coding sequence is TGCGCCAGCAGCCAAATGGGACAGGGCCAGGGGGGCTACACCTTC.